What follows describes a single T cell receptor (beta chain). Its target antigen remains unknown. Base qualities are not recorded, but no much larger clone differs from it by a single base. Libraries were constructed by the immunoSEQ multiplex PCR assay. TCRdb limited this immuneACCESS table to in-frame rearrangements with V and J called. A share of clones is missing; checked studies link under half to unresolved V genes, and the rest is unexplained. For this sample there are roughly 60,000 clones; about 86% appear just once. The top ten constitute around 5.2% of the sample. V loses 6 bases, J loses 6 bases, and the germline ends lie 11 bases apart. Inclusive of the bounding cysteine and phenylalanine, the CDR3 is 12 residues long. Of the read, only the CDR3 DNA is kept; its 36 bases are in frame from base 1. CDR1 and CDR2 were assigned from the germline V gene as MNHNS and SASEGT. These data originate in a study of technical replicates of blood from several donors (dated by TCRdb to about 2017).

This TCR derives from a human donor in good health. Some clones in this sample may be carry-over from other donors' samples. Sequencing used PBMCs. The V gene is TRBV6-1 and the J gene is TRBJ1-1, with the D gene not confidently named. The CDR3 reads CASSVQLSEAFF. The nucleotides are TGTGCCAGCAGCGTTCAGTTATCTGAAGCTTTCTTT.